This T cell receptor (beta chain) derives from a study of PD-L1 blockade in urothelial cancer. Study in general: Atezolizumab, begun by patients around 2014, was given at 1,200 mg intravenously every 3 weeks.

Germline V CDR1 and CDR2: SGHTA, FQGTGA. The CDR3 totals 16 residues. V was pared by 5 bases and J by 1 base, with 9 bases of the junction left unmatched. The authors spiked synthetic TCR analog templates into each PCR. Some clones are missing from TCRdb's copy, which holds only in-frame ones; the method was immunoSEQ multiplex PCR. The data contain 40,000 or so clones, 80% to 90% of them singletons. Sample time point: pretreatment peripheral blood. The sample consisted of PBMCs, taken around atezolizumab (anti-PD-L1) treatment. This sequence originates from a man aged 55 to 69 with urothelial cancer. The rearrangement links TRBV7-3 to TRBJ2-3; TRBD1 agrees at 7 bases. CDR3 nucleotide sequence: TGTGCCAGCAGCCTAAGCCCCGGGACAGGCACAGATACGCAGTATTTT. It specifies CASSLSPGTGTDTQYF.